The 28 T cell receptor beta chains given below trace back to one sample, sequenced in a study of molecular identifiers for immune sequencing clone quantification. TCRdb re-analysed the PCR reads in MiXCR, keeping a single row per CDR3 protein. In the table there are some 680,000 distinct CDR3 sequences, about 25% of which are singletons. Sequencing input: naive CD8+ T cells from blood, with Jurkat cell RNA spiked in. Subset described: FACS-sorted CD8+CD4-CCR7+CD45RA+ naive T cells. These receptors all stem from a human donor in good health. Some libraries in this study had Jurkat cell RNA spiked in.

The chain uses TRBV5-4 and TRBJ2-1, with 7 nucleotides matching TRBD2. V dropped 1 base and J dropped 2; count of bases not matched to a gene: 6. The CDR3 totals 16 residues. Per the germline V gene, CDR1 is SGHNT and CDR2 is YYREEE (reference sequence). The CDR3 loop reads CASSLSAGDPYNEQFF. As DNA, the CDR3 is TGTGCCAGCAGCTTGTCCGCGGGAGACCCCTACAATGAGCAGTTCTTC.

There are a few counts of this clonotype. The CDR3 DNA is TGTGCCAGCAGCTCCAGGAGGGGCAGGGACTATGGCTACACCTTC. Its translation is CASSSRRGRDYGYTF. This sequence joins TRBV7-2 and TRBJ1-2, with D perhaps matching TRBD1 (5 bases). The CDR3 spans 15 residues. Trimming left V 4 bases short and J 3 bases short, with 15 bases between. In germline, CDR1 is SGHTA, CDR2 FQGNSA.

The V and J genes are TRBV6-2 or TRBV6-3 and TRBJ2-6, with a weak D call TRBD1 (6 bases). Trimming cost V 10 bases and J 1 base, with 11 bases left between them. From germline, CDR1 is MNHEY and CDR2 SVGEGT. The CDR3 totals 14 residues. CDR3 amino acids: CATLGQSGANVLTF. The CDR3 DNA reads TGTGCCACCCTCGGACAGTCTGGGGCCAACGTCCTGACTTTC.

This clonotype was seen a few times. The chain employs TRBV25-1 and TRBJ1-6; D is possibly TRBD1 (6 bases). Germline V lookup: CDR1 MGHDK, CDR2 SYGVNS. There are 17 residues in the CDR3. Trimming pared 2 bases from V and 6 bases from J, leaving 17 bases between. The DNA for the CDR3 is TGTGCCAGCAGTGAACAACAGGGTAAAGTGGGTAATTCACCCCTCCACTTT. Protein: CASSEQQGKVGNSPLHF.

The rearrangement joins TRBV7-9 to TRBJ2-1, with 8 positions matching TRBD1. The V gene's germline CDR1 is SEHNR and CDR2 FQNEAQ (reference sequence). V lost 6 bases, J lost 15 bases, and 13 bases stayed unmatched. CDR3 length: 13 amino acids. CDR3 nucleotide sequence: TGTGCCAGCAGTTTCCTAGGCGGACAGGGACTGTTCTTC. It codes for CASSFLGGQGLFF.

A few counts support this clonotype. The chain uses TRBV2 and TRBJ2-1; TRBD2 matches 12 bases. Germline lookup yields CDR1 SNHLY and CDR2 FYNNEI. V was pared by 2 bases and J by 7 bases, with 9 bases of the junction left unmatched. The CDR3 has 17 residues. The CDR3 coding sequence is TGTGCCAGCAGTGAAACTAGCGGGGGGTATGTGGGGAATGAGCAGTTCTTC. Encoded protein: CASSETSGGYVGNEQFF.

This clonotype was observed once. The chain couples TRBV12-3 or TRBV12-4 to TRBJ1-3, with TRBD1 identical over 9 bases. The CDR3 spans 14 residues. The trim removed 3 bases at V and 7 bases at J, leaving 4 bases unmatched. DNA for the CDR3: TGTGCCAGCAGTTTGGGGACAGGGAGTAACACCATATATTTT. This translates into CASSLGTGSNTIYF.

In regard to this clonotype: Given a much more abundant clone one base away, this may be a read error. The gene calls are TRBV5-1 and TRBJ2-5; D unclear. With 3 bases removed from V and 2 bases from J, the gap between germline ends came to 11 bases. The CDR3 runs 14 residues. CDR1 SGHRS and CDR2 YFSETQ come from the germline V gene. The CDR3 DNA sequence: TGCGCCAGCAGCTCATACCGGCCGCAAGAGACCCAGTACTTC. Translated, it gives CASSSYRPQETQYF.

This clonotype was counted only a few times. The V gene is TRBV4-3, the J gene TRBJ2-1; tentative D call: TRBD1 (7 bases). Germline V gives CDR1 LGHNA, CDR2 YSLEER. This CDR3 is 16 amino acids long. V was clipped by 0 bases and J by 1 base, with 10 bases between them. CDR3 region: CASSQDQGGSYNEQFF. CDR3 bases: TGCGCCAGCAGCCAAGATCAGGGGGGATCCTACAATGAGCAGTTCTTC.

As regards this clonotype: Being one base from a much bigger clone, this may be a read error. The chain recombines TRBV14 with TRBJ2-3; TRBD1 matches at 8 bases. Per germline, CDR1 SGHDN and CDR2 FVKESK. The CDR3 is 16 residues long. V was pared by 2 bases and J by 1 base, with 5 bases of the junction left unmatched. CDR3 bases: TGTGCCAGCAGCCAACTCTTGACAGGGGGCACAGATACGCAGTATTTT. It is translated as CASSQLLTGGTDTQYF.

CDR3 nucleotide sequence: TGTGCTAGTGGTTTGGGGGTAGGATCGGATGAGCAGTTCTTC. The encoded protein is CASGLGVGSDEQFF. This sequence joins TRBV12-5 and TRBJ2-1; D gene ambiguous. Trimming took 1 base from V and 8 from J, leaving 12 bases between them. From germline, CDR1 is LGHNT and CDR2 FRNRAP. The CDR3 is 14 amino acids.

V and J are TRBV18 and TRBJ2-1; D unresolved. This CDR3 has 17 amino acids. Between the trimmed V and J ends, which lost 3 bases and 8 bases, there was a span of 23 bases. Germline CDR1 KGHSH, CDR2 LQKENI. CDR3 bases: TGTGCCAGCTCACCGGCTCACGGAGAATTGGGTATACATGAGCAGTTCTTC. Amino acid sequence: CASSPAHGELGIHEQFF.

In this sample, this clonotype turned up many times. The chain has TRBV29-1 and TRBJ2-7; TRBD1 might be the D (6 bases). From germline, CDR1 is SQVTM and CDR2 ANQGSEA. This CDR3 has 14 residues. V was cut by 6 bases and J by 2 bases, with 17 bases left in between. In nucleotides, the CDR3 is TGCAGCGTAGGGGCCTGGGACACGACCTACGAGCAGTACTTC. It codes for CSVGAWDTTYEQYF.

This clonotype was picked up a small number of times. J is TRBJ2-7 and V is TRBV19; weak D call: TRBD2 (5 bases). Trimming cost V 3 bases and J 7 bases, with 16 bases left between them. Germline lookup yields CDR1 LNHDA and CDR2 SQIVND (reference sequence). The CDR3 extends over 14 amino acids. The CDR3 DNA reads TGTGCCAGTAGTATCGAGGGCAGGACCCTGGAGCAGTACTTC. Its protein is CASSIEGRTLEQYF.

This clonotype appeared many times. The rearrangement joins TRBV4-1 to TRBJ1-1, with D possibly being TRBD1 (6 bases). The V end lost 1 base, the J end lost 2 bases, and 14 bases lay between the germline ends. The CDR3 loop spans 16 amino acids. CDR1 and CDR2 from the germline V gene are MGHRA and YSYEKL. This CDR3 is CASSQGRQVGNTEAFF. As DNA, the CDR3 is TGCGCCAGCAGCCAAGGACGACAGGTTGGCAACACTGAAGCTTTCTTT.

This clonotype occurred a few times. J is TRBJ2-7 and V is TRBV20-1; the match to TRBD2 covers 8 bases. CDR3 length: 15 residues. Germline CDR1 is DFQATT and CDR2 is SNEGSKA (reference sequence). Trimming at V came to 0 bases and at J to 2 bases, leaving 6 bases not matched to a gene. CDR3: CSARETSGRAYEQYF. CDR3 bases: TGCAGTGCTAGAGAAACTAGCGGACGAGCCTACGAGCAGTACTTC.

This clonotype was observed many times. J is TRBJ2-1 and V is TRBV7-9, with unresolved D. The germline V gene encodes CDR1 SEHNR and CDR2 FQNEAQ (reference sequence). There are 13 residues in the CDR3. V lost 1 base and J 9 bases, leaving 10 bases between the germline ends. The CDR3 DNA reads as TGTGCCAGCAGCTTAGACCTAGAAACTGAGCAGTTCTTC. It codes for CASSLDLETEQFF. The variable domain in full, with the rest retrieved from reference TRBV7-9 and TRBJ2-1, is DTGVSQNPRHKITKRGQNVTFRCDPISEHNRLYWYRQTLGQGPEFLTYFQNEAQLEKSRLLSDRFSAERPKGSFSTLEIQRTEQGDSAMYLCASSLDLETEQFFGPGTRLTVL.

Many counts were recorded for this clonotype. This rearrangement joins TRBV21-1 to TRBJ1-1. TRBV21-1 is shown as a pseudogene. The length of the CDR3 is 12 residues. This CDR3 reads CASNFRNTEAFF. In nucleotides, the CDR3 is TGTGCCAGCAACTTTCGGAACACTGAAGCTTTCTTT.

This chain connects TRBV28 to TRBJ2-7; either TRBD1 or TRBD2 may fit D (5 bases each). Germline V gene lookup returns CDR1 MDHEN and CDR2 SYDVKM. The CDR3 consists of 13 residues. V was cut by 5 bases and J by 6 bases, with 14 bases left in between. The CDR3 spells CASSTTGRGEQYF. The CDR3, as DNA: TGTGCCAGCAGTACTACGGGACGAGGCGAGCAGTACTTC.

This clonotype has at least ten counts. The chain carries TRBV13 and TRBJ2-2; tentatively, D is TRBD2 (6 bases). The germline gives CDR1 PRHDT, CDR2 FYEKMQ (reference sequence). The length of the CDR3 is 15 residues. V was pared by 6 bases and J by 6 bases, with 17 bases between. The DNA for the CDR3 is TGTGCCAGCAGTCAACGACTAGAATCCGCCGGGGAGCTGTTTTTT. Its translation: CASSQRLESAGELFF.

This clonotype was seen repeatedly, ten times or more. The chain combines TRBV4-3 with TRBJ2-7, with D perhaps being TRBD1 or TRBD2 (5 bases each). This CDR3 has 14 amino acids. Germline lookup yields CDR1 LGHNA and CDR2 YSLEER. V lost 1 base to trimming and J lost 3 bases, with 10 bases between them. The CDR3 sequence: CASSQGGGSYEQYF. In nucleotides, the CDR3 is TGCGCCAGCAGCCAAGGTGGGGGAAGCTACGAGCAGTACTTC.

Worth noting for this clonotype: Being one base from a much bigger clone, this may be a read error. The chain couples TRBV4-1 to TRBJ1-1; D is ambiguous. CDR3 length: 13 amino acids. V was cut by 1 base and J by 8 bases, with 11 bases left in between. Looked up from germline, CDR1 is MGHRA and CDR2 is YSYEKL. CDR3 sequence: CASSQGQVKEAFF. Here the CDR3 DNA reads TGCGCCAGCAGCCAAGGGCAGGTAAAGGAAGCTTTCTTT.

This clonotype was seen at least ten times. The CDR3 loop is CASSWWGQNTEAFF. The CDR3 nucleotides are TGTGCCAGCAGTTGGTGGGGGCAGAACACTGAAGCTTTCTTT. The gene calls are TRBV6-2 or TRBV6-3 and TRBJ1-1; perhaps TRBD1 as D (6 bases). The CDR3 covers 14 residues. V lost 4 bases to trimming and J lost 1 base, with 10 bases between them. The V gene's germline CDR1 is MNHEY and CDR2 SVGEGT.

The chain joins TRBV6-5 to TRBJ1-1; D is unclear. Between the trimmed V and J ends, which lost 0 bases and 2 bases, there was a span of 10 bases. CDR3 size: 15 residues. CDR1 and CDR2 from the germline V gene are MNHEY and SVGAGI. The CDR3 here is CASSYSSVGNTEAFF. CDR3 DNA sequence: TGTGCCAGCAGTTACTCGAGTGTCGGAAACACTGAAGCTTTCTTT.

This clonotype came up a few times. The chain couples TRBV10-3 to TRBJ2-1; no clear D gene. Germline V gene data show CDR1 as ENHRY and CDR2 as SYGVKD. The CDR3 length is 13 residues. V dropped 6 bases and J dropped 5 bases, with 11 bases sitting between them. The DNA of the CDR3 is TGTGCCATCAGGGCGGTAGGGAACAATGAGCAGTTCTTC. This encodes CAIRAVGNNEQFF.

This clonotype was counted between two and nine times. The chain links TRBV9 to TRBJ1-1, with 8 bases that match TRBD1. Trimming took 1 base from V and 8 from J; bases not matched to a gene: 7. The CDR3 sequence is 14 residues long. Germline V lookup: CDR1 SGDLS, CDR2 YYNGEE. As DNA, the CDR3 is TGTGCCAGCAGCGTATTCCAGGGGGCATACGAAGCTTTCTTT. Its protein is CASSVFQGAYEAFF.

This clonotype was seen at least ten times. This rearrangement joins TRBV24-1 to TRBJ2-2; D possibly corresponds to TRBD1 (5 bases). Germline V gene sequence: CDR1 KGHDR, CDR2 SFDVKD. V was clipped by 6 bases and J by 0 bases, with 7 bases between them. CDR3 length: 14 residues. The DNA for the CDR3 is TGTGCCACCAGTACGACAGCGAACACCGGGGAGCTGTTTTTT. This encodes CATSTTANTGELFF.

The table lists this clonotype with many counts. This chain links TRBV29-1 with TRBJ2-2, with 9 bases identical to TRBD1. The CDR3 is 16 amino acids. V lost 0 bases and J lost 1; bases outside the gene matches: 3. The germline CDR1 and CDR2 sequences are SQVTM and ANQGSEA. The CDR3 coding sequence is TGCAGCGTTGAAGATACGGACAGGGGGAACACCGGGGAGCTGTTTTTT. This translates into CSVEDTDRGNTGELFF.